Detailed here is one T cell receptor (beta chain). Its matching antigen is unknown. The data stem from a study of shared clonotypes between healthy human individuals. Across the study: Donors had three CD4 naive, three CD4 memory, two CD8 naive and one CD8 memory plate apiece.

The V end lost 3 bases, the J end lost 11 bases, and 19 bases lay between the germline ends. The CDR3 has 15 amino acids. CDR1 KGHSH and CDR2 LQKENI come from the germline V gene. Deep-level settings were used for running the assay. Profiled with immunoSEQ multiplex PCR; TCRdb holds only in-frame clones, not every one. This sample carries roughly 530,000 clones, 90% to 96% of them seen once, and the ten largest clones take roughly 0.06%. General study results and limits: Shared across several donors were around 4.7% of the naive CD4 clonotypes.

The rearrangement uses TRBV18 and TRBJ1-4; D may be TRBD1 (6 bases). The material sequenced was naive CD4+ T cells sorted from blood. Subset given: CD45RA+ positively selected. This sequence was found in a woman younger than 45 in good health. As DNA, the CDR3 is TGTGCCAGCTCACCGTCGACCGGGGGGCAGGGGAAACTGTTTTTT. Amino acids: CASSPSTGGQGKLFF.